This T cell receptor (beta chain) was captured in a study of response to subunit inactivated influenza vaccine. TCRdb used MiXCR to reprocess the RT-PCR reads, holding one entry per CDR3 protein. The table has approximately 500,000 distinct CDR3 sequences, 10% to 15% seen once. Germline V gene data show CDR1 as SNHLY and CDR2 as FYNNEI. CDR3 size: 17 residues. V shed 4 bases and J 4 bases; nucleotides not matched to a gene: 12. This TCR derives from a man aged 50-60 years who received an inactivated influenza vaccine. The sample was PBMCs from blood, taken roughly 45 days after vaccination. The genes are TRBV2 and TRBJ2-4; 8 bases fit TRBD1. CDR3 DNA sequence: TGTGCCAGCAGTGGCCTGACAGGGGTCCCTCCTAAAAACATTCAGTACTTC. This translates into CASSGLTGVPPKNIQYF.